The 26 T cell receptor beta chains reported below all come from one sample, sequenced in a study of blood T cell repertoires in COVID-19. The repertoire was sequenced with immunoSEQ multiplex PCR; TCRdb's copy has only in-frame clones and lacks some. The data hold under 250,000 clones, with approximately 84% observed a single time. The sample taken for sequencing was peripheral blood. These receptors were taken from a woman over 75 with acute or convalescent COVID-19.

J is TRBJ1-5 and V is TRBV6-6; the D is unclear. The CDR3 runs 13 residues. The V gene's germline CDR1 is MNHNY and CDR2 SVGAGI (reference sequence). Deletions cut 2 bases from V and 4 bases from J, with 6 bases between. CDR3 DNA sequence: TGTGCCAGCAGTTACCGAGGGAATCAGCCCCAGCATTTT. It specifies CASSYRGNQPQHF.

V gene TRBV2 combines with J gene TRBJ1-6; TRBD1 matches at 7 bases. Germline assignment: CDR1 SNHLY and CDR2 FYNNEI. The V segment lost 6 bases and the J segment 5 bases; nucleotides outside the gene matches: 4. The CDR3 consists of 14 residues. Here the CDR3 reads CASSAGQNNSPLHF. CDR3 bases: TGTGCCAGCAGCGCGGGACAGAATAATTCACCCCTCCACTTT.

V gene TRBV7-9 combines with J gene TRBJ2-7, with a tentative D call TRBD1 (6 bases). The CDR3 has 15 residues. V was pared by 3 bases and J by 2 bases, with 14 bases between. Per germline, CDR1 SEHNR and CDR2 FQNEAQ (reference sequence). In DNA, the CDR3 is TGTGCCAGCAGCTTCGGGACACGGAGCCCCTACGAGCAGTACTTC. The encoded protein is CASSFGTRSPYEQYF.

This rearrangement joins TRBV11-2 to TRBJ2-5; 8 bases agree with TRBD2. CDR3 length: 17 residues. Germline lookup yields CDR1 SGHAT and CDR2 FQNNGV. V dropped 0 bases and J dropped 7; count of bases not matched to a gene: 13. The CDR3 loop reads CASSLDEGLVFVGTQYF. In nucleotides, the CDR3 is TGTGCCAGCAGCTTAGATGAGGGACTAGTATTTGTCGGGACCCAGTACTTC.

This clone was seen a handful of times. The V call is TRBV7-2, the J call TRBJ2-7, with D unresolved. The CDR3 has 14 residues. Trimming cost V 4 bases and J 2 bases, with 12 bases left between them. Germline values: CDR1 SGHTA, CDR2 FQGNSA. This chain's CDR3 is CASSSSGGPYEQYF. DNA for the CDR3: TGTGCCAGCAGCTCTAGTGGCGGTCCCTACGAGCAGTACTTC.

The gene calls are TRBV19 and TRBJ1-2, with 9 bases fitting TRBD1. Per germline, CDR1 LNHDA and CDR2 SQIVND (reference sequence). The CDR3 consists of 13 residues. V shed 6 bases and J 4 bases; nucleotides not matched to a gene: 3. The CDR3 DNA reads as TGTGCCAGTAGGACAGGGGGTAGCTATGGCTACACCTTC. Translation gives CASRTGGSYGYTF.

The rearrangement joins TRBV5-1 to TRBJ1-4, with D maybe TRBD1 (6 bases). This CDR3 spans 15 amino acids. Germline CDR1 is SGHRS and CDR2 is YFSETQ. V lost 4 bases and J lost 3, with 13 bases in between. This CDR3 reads CASSDPRGSNEKLFF. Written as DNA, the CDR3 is TGCGCCAGCAGCGACCCCAGGGGATCTAATGAAAAACTGTTTTTT.

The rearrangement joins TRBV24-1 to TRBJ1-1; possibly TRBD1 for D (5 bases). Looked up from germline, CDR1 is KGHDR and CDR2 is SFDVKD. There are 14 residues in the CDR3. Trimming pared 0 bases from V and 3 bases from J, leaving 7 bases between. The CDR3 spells CATSDLSGHTEAFF. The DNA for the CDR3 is TGTGCCACCAGTGATTTGTCAGGGCACACTGAAGCTTTCTTT.

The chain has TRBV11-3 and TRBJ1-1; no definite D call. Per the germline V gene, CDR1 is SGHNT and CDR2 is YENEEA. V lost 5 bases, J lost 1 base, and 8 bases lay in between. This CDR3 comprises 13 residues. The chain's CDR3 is CASSQQKNTEAFF. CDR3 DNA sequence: TGTGCCAGCAGCCAACAGAAGAACACTGAAGCTTTCTTT.

The CDR3 DNA is TGTGCCAGCAGCGGACCAGGGGTTCGTTCCTACGAGCAGTACTTC. As protein: CASSGPGVRSYEQYF. This chain joins TRBV7-9 and TRBJ2-7, with D possibly being TRBD1 (6 bases). Trimming stripped 5 bases from V and 1 base from J, with 15 bases between. The CDR3 extends over 15 amino acids. Germline-derived CDR1 and CDR2 are SEHNR and FQNEAQ (reference sequence).

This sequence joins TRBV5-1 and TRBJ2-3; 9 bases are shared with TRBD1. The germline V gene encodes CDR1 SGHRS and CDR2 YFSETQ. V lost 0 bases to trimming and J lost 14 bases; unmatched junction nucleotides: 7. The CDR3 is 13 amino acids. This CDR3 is CASSLDTGTGLYF. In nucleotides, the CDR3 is TGCGCCAGCAGCTTGGACACCGGGACAGGGTTGTATTTT.

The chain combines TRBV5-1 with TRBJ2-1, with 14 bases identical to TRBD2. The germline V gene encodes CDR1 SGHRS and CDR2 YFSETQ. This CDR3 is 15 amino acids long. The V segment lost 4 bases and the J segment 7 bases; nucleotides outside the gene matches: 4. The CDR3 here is CASSPRLAGGNEQFF. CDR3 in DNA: TGCGCCAGCAGCCCCAGACTAGCGGGAGGGAATGAGCAGTTCTTC.

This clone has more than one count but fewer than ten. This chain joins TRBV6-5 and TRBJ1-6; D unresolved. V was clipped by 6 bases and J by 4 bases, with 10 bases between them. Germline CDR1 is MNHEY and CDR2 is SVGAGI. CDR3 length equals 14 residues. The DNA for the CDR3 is TGTGCCAGCAGCCTCGGGTCTTATAATTCACCCCTCCACTTT. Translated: CASSLGSYNSPLHF.

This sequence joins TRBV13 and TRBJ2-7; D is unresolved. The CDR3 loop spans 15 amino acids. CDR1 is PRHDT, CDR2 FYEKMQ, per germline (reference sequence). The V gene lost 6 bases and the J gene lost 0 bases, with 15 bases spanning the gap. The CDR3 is CASSTQTEFSYEQYF. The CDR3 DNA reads TGTGCCAGCAGTACTCAAACGGAGTTCTCCTACGAGCAGTACTTC. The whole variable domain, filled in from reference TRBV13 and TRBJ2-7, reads AAGVIQSPRHLIKEKRETATLKCYPIPRHDTVYWYQQGPGQDPQFLISFYEKMQSDKGSIPDRFSAQQFSDYHSELNMSSLELGDSALYFCASSTQTEFSYEQYFGPGTRLTVT.

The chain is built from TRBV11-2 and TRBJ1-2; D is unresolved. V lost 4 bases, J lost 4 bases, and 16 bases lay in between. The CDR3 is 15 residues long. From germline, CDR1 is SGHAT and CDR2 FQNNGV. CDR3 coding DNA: TGTGCCAGCAGCTCACGTTGGCGGGGTAGCTATGGCTACACCTTC. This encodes CASSSRWRGSYGYTF.

The CDR3 DNA reads as TGCAGTGCTAGAGCCTCCAGTGAGCAGTTCTTC. This encodes CSARASSEQFF. The chain recombines TRBV20-1 with TRBJ2-1; D ambiguous. This CDR3 comprises 11 residues. CDR1 is DFQATT, CDR2 SNEGSKA, per germline (reference sequence). V was trimmed by 1 base and J by 9 bases, leaving 7 bases between them.

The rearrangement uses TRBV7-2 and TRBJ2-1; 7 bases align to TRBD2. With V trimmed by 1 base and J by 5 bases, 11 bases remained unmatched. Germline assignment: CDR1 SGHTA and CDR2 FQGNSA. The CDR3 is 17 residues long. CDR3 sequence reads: CASSLGGVGGPNNEQFF. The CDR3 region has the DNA TGTGCCAGCAGCTTAGGAGGAGTGGGAGGGCCAAACAATGAGCAGTTCTTC.

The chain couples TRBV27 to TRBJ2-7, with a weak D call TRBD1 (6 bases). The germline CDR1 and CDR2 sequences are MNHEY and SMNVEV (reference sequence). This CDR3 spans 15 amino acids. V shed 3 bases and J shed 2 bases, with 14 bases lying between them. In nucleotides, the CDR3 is TGTGCCAGCAGTTTGGGGCCCGAGGGGGCCTACGAGCAGTACTTC. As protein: CASSLGPEGAYEQYF.

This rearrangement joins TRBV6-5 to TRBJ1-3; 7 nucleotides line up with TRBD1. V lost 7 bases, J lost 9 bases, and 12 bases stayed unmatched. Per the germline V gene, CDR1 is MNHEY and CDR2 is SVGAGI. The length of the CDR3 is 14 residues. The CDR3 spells CASNVVQGGGTIYF. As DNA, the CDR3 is TGTGCCAGCAATGTAGTGCAGGGGGGAGGCACCATATATTTT.

The CDR3 sequence: CASRRQQDYNYGYTF. The CDR3 nucleotides are TGTGCCAGTAGAAGACAGCAGGACTATAACTATGGCTACACCTTC. The chain combines TRBV19 with TRBJ1-2; TRBD1 is a possible D gene (5 bases). The germline gives CDR1 LNHDA, CDR2 SQIVND (reference sequence). There are 15 residues in the CDR3. V gave up 6 bases and J gave up 1 base, with 15 bases separating them.

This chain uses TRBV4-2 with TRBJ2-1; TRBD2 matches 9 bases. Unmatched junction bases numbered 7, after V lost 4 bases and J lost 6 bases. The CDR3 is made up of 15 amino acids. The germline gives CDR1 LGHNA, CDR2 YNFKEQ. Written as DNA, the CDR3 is TGTGCCAGCAGCCTAACCGGGACTAGCCCCAATGAGCAGTTCTTC. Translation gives CASSLTGTSPNEQFF.

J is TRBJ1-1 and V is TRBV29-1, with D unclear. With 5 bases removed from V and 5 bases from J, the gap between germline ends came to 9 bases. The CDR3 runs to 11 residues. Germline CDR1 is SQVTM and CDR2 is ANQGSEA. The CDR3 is CSVLTGTEAFF. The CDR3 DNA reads TGCAGCGTTCTAACGGGGACTGAAGCTTTCTTT.

Written as DNA, the CDR3 is TGTGCCAGCAGTCTCCCCTTTATGAACACTGAAGCTTTCTTT. Translation: CASSLPFMNTEAFF. The chain has TRBV28 and TRBJ1-1, with D unclear. This CDR3 is built from 14 residues. Germline CDR1 MDHEN, CDR2 SYDVKM. V was shortened by 5 bases and J by 0 bases, with 10 bases between the two germline ends.

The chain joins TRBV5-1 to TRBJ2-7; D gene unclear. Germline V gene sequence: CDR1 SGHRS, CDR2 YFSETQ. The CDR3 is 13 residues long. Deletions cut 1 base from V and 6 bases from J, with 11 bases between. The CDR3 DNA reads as TGCGCCAGCAGCTTGAATCCCGGTTTCGAGCAGTACTTC. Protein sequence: CASSLNPGFEQYF. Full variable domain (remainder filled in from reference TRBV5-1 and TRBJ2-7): KAGVTQTPRYLIKTRGQQVTLSCSPISGHRSVSWYQQTPGQGLQFLFEYFSETQRNKGNFPGRFSGRQFSNSRSEMNVSTLELGDSALYLCASSLNPGFEQYFGPGTRLTVT.

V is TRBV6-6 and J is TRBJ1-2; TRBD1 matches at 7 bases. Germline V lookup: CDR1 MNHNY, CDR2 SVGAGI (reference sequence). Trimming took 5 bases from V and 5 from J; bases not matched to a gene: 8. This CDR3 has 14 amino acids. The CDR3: CASSPPGQTYGYTF. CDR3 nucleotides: TGTGCCAGCAGTCCACCGGGACAGACATATGGCTACACCTTC.

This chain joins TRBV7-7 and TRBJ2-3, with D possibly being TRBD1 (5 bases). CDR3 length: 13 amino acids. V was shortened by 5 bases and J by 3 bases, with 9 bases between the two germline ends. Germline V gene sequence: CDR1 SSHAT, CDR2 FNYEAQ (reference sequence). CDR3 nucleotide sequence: TGTGCCAGCAGCCCCCCAGGGACAGATACGCAGTATTTT. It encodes CASSPPGTDTQYF.